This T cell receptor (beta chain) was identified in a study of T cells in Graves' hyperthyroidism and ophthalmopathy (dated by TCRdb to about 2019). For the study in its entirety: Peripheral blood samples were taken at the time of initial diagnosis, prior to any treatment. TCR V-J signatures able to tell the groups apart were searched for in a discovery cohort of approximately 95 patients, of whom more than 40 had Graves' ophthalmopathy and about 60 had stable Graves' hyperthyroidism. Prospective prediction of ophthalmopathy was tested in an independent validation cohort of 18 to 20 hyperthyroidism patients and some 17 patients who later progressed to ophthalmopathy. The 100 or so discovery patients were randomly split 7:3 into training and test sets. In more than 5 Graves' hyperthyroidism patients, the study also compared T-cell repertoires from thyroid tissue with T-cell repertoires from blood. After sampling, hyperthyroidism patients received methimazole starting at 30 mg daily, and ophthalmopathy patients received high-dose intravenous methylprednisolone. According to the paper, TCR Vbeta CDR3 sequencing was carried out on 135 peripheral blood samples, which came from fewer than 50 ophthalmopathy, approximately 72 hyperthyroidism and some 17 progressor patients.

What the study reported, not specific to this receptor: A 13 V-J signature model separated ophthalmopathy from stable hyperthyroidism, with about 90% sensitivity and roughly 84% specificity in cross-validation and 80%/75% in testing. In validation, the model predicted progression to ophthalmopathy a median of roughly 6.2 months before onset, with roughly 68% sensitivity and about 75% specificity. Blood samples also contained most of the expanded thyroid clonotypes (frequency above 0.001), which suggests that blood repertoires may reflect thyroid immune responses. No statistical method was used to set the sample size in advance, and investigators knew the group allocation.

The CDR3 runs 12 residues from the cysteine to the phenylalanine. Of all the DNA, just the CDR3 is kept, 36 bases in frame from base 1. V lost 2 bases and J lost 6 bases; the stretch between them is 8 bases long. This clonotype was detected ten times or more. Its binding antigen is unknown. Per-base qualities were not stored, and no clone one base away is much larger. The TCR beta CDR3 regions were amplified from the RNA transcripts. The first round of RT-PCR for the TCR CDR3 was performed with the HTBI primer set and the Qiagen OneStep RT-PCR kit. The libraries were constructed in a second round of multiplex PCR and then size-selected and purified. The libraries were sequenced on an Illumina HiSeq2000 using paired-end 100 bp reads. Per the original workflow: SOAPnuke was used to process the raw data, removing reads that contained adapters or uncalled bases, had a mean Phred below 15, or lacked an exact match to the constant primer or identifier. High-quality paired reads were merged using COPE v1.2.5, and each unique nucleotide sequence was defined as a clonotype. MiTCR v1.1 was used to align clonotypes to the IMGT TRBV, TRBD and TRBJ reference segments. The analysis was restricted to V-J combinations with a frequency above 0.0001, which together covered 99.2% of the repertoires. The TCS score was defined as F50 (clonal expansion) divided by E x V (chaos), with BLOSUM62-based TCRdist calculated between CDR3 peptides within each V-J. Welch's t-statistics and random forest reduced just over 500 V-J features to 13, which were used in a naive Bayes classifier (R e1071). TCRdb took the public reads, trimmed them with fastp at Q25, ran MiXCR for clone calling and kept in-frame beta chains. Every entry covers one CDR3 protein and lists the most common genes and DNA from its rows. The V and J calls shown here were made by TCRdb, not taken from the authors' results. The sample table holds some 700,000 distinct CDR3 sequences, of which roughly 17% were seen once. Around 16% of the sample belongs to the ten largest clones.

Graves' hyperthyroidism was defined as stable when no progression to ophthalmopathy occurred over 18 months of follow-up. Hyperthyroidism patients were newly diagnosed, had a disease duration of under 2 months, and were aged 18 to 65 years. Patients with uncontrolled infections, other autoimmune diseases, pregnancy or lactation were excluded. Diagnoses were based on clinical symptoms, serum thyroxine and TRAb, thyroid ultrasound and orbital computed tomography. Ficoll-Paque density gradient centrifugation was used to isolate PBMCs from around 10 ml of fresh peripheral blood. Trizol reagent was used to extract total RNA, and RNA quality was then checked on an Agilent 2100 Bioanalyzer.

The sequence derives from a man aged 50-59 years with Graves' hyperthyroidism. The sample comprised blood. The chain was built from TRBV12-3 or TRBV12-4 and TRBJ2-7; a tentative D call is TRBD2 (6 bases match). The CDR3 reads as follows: CASSLSGVEQYF. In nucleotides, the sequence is TGTGCCAGCAGTTTATCGGGGGTCGAGCAGTACTTC.